The sequence of this T cell receptor (beta chain) was determined in a study of T cell repertoires in ileal Crohn's disease (dated by TCRdb to about 2019). In the study overall: The median duration of disease was roughly 8.2 years, and at the time of surgery 30% to 35% of patients were active smokers. Every patient underwent surgery because of a complication, which was stricturing disease in roughly 60% and penetrating disease in 39%. About half of the patients received postoperative therapy: eleven to twelve received thiopurines and 18 received anti-TNF agents. Neoterminal ileum biopsies obtained at postoperative colonoscopy were designated as M6 samples. TCR repertoire analysis was done in 57 Crohn's disease patients from a prospective multicentre cohort. Running in parallel with the study was a multicentre cohort set up to find predictors of early endoscopic recurrence following ileocolonic resection. Endoscopic postoperative recurrence was defined by a Rutgeerts score above i0. A total of about 170 mucosal samples from approximately 60 patients were sequenced, with samples obtained at several locations on the surgical specimen and at postoperative endoscopy. Broader findings and caveats from the paper: Only a subgroup of patients, of unstated size, had their mucosal CD4 and CD8 T cells sorted and sequenced. Compared with CD4 T cells, sorted CD8 T cells contained more high-frequency clones, which suggests that the mucosal expansions were mostly CD8. Within the first year after surgery, the timing of postoperative endoscopy varied, and the median delay was about seven months. Patients who were active smokers at surgery had a significantly higher proportion of clonal expansions than non-smokers (approximately 28% vs 17%, p=0.02). Endoscopic recurrence was found to be associated with higher high-frequency clone percentages at surgery, and recurrence was observed in all patients with clonality above 26.8% (18/57).

Worth noting for this clone: No antigen is known for it. Nothing much larger sits one base from this clone, and base qualities are not available.

Approximately 550 nanograms of biopsy DNA per sample were submitted for commercial TCRB immunosequencing. A two-step, amplification bias-controlled multiplex PCR was used by Adaptive Biotechnology to amplify CDR3 regions from genomic DNA. Primers covering every V and J gene segment were used in the first PCR, while barcodes and Illumina adapters were added in the second PCR. An Illumina instrument was used to sequence the CDR3 libraries. Concerning the study's data processing: Analysis combined the vendor-provided pipelines with custom analysis of raw data in R/Bioconductor under R version 3.3.0. Clonality, which ranges from 0 to 1, was calculated as the inverse of the normalised Shannon entropy across all productive clones. High-frequency clones were defined as the share of the repertoire taken up by the top 100 clones, keeping only clones that passed a 95% confidence test. The Simpson index measured repertoire diversity, and the Morisita-Horn index measured overlap between samples. TCRdb's version of the immuneACCESS table is confined to in-frame rearrangements and falls short of the full clone set. An unresolved V gene accounts for under half of the shortfall where checked; the remainder is of unknown origin. V, J and clone size are taken as reported in that table, and D and trimming were inferred from the DNA itself. The sample table contains about 10,000 clones; only one count was recorded for less than 80% of them. The ten largest clones capture under 20% of the sample.

The time point label, as the study defines it: neoterminal ileum biopsy at postoperative endoscopy, about 6 months after surgery. Eligible patients were adults with ileal or ileocolonic Crohn's disease who had an indication for ileocolonic resection. Before DNA extraction, whole ileal mucosal biopsies were kept frozen at -80 degrees C. Genomic DNA was extracted from frozen whole biopsies using a TRizol-based method and was quantified with a NanoDrop 2000 spectrophotometer. This receptor was identified in an adult with Crohn's disease. Material for sequencing was ileal tissue.

The bases read TGTGCCAGCAGCTTGCGGCTTCTAGTCGAGCAGTACTTC. This sequence encodes CASSLRLLVEQYF. Recombination connected TRBV5-6 to TRBJ2-7, with the D gene not clear enough to name. Sequences SGHDT (CDR1) and YYEEEE (CDR2) are obtained from the germline V gene. Relative to germline, V is 1 base shorter and J is 6 bases shorter, with 11 bases between their ends. The CDR3, cysteine through phenylalanine, is 13 amino acids long. The kept DNA is CDR3 alone, 39 bases in frame from the first base.